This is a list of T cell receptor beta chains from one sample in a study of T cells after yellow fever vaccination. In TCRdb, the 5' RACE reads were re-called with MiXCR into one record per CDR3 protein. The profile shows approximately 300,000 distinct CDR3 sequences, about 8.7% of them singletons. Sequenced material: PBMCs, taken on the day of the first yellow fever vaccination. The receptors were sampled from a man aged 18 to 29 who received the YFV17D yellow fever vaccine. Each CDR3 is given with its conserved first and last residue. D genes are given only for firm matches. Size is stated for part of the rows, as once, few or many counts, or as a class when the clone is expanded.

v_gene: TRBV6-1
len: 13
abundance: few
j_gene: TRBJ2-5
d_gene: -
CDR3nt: TGTGCCAGCATCCGGGGCGCGGGGGAGACCCAGTACTTC
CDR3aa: CASIRGAGETQYF

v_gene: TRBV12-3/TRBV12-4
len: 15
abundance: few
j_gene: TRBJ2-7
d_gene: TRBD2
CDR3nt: TGTGCCAGCAGTCCCGGACTAGCGGGGGGGTACGAGCAGTACTTC
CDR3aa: CASSPGLAGGYEQYF

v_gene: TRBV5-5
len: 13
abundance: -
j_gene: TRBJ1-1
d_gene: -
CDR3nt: TGTGCCAGCAAAATTAATGAGAACACTGAAGCTTTCTTT
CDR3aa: CASKINENTEAFF

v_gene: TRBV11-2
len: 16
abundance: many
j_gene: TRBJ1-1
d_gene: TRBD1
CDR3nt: TGTGCCAGCAGCTTGACTCCGGACAGGTTGAACACTGAAGCTTTCTTT
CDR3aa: CASSLTPDRLNTEAFF

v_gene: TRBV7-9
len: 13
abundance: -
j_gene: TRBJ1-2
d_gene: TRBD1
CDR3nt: TGTGCCAGCAGCCAGGGACAGGACGATCGATACACCTTC
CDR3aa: CASSQGQDDRYTF

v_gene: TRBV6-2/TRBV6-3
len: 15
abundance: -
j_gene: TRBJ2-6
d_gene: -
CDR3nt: TGTGCCAGCAACAGAGACTCATCTGGGGCCAACGTCCTGACTTTC
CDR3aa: CASNRDSSGANVLTF

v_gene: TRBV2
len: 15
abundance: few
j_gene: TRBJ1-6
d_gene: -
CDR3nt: TGTGCCAGCAGGGCCCCGGGACACAACAATTCACCCCTCCACTTT
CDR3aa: CASRAPGHNNSPLHF

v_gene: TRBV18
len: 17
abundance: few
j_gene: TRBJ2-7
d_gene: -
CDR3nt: TGTGCCAGCTCACCAAGGGGGGCAGTACCCCTCTCCTACGAGCAGTACTTC
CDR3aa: CASSPRGAVPLSYEQYF

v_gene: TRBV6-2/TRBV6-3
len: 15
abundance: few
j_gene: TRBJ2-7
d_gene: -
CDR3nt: TGTGCCAGCAGTTACCGGGGGACGTTACACTACGAGCAGTACTTC
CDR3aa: CASSYRGTLHYEQYF

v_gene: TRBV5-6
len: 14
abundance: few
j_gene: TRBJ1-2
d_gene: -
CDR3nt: TGTGCCAGCAGCTCCGAACAGGATGACTATGGCTACACCTTC
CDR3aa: CASSSEQDDYGYTF

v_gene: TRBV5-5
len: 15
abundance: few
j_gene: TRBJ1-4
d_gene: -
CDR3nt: TGTGCCAGCAGCTTGTTGCGGGGGAAAGGTGAAAAACTGTTTTTT
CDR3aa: CASSLLRGKGEKLFF

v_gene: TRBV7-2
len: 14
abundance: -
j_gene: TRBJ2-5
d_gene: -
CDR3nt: TGTGCCAGCAGCTTCTCTGGATGGGGGGAGACCCAGTACTTC
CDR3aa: CASSFSGWGETQYF

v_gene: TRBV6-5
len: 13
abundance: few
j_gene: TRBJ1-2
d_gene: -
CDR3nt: TGTGCCAGCAGTTATTATCCAGGGTATGGCTACACCTTC
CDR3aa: CASSYYPGYGYTF

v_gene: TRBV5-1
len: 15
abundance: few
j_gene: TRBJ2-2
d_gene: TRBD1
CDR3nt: TGCGCCAGCAGCTTGAGGGGGCCGGGCACCGGGGAGCTGTTTTTT
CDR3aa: CASSLRGPGTGELFF

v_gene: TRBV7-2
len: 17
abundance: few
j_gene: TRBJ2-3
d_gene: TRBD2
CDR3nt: TGTGCCAGCAGCTTACTACCGGGACTAGCGGGGGCAGATACGCAGTATTTT
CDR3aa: CASSLLPGLAGADTQYF

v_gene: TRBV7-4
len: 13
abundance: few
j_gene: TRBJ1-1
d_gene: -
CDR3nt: TGTGCCAGCAGGATAGGGGGGGACACTGAAGCTTTCTTT
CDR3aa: CASRIGGDTEAFF

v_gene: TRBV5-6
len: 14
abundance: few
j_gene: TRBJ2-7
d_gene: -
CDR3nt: TGTGCCAGCAGACGGAGGACACTCTCCTACGAGCAGTACTTC
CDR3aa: CASRRRTLSYEQYF

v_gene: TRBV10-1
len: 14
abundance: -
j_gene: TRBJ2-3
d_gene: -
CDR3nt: TGCGCCAGCAGTGGACCAGGGGAAGCAGATACGCAGTATTTT
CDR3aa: CASSGPGEADTQYF

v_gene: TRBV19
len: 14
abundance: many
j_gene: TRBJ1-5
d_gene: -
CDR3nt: TGTGCCAGTAGCCTCCTTTATAGCAATCAGCCCCAGCATTTT
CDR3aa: CASSLLYSNQPQHF

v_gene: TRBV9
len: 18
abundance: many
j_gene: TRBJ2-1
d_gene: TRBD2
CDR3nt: TGTGCCAGCAGCGTAGTAGGGACTAGCGGTCCCCTTCACAATGAGCAGTTCTTC
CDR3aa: CASSVVGTSGPLHNEQFF

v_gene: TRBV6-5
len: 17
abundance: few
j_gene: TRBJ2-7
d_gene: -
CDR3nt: TGTGCCAGCAGTTACTTGGGGCCGACGGGGGCACCCTACGAGCAGTACTTC
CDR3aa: CASSYLGPTGAPYEQYF

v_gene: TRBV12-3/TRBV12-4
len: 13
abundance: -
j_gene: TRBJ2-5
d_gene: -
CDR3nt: TGTGCCAGCAGTTTTGGGGTATTGGAGACCCAGTACTTC
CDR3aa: CASSFGVLETQYF

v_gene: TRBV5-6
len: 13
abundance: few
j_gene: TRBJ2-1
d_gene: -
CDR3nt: TGTGCCAGCAGCTTGGCCGACTTCAATGAGCAGTTCTTC
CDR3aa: CASSLADFNEQFF

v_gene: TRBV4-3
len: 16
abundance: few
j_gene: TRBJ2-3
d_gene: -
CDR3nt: TGCGCCAGCAGCCAAGATAGACGTTGGGACACAGATACGCAGTATTTT
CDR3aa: CASSQDRRWDTDTQYF

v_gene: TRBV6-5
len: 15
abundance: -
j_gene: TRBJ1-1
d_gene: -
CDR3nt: TGTGCCAGCAGTTACAGGGCAGACCGGAACACTGAAGCTTTCTTT
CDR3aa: CASSYRADRNTEAFF

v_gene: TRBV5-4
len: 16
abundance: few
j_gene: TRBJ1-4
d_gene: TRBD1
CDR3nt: TGTGCCAGCAGCACCGGACAGGGGGCCGTTAATGAAAAACTGTTTTTT
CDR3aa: CASSTGQGAVNEKLFF

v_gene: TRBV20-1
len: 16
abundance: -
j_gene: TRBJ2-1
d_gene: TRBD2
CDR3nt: TGCAGTGCTAGAGATTCTTGGACTAGCGGCTACAATGAGCAGTTCTTC
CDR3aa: CSARDSWTSGYNEQFF

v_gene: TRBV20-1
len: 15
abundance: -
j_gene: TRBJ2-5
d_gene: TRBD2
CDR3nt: TGCAGTGTCCCCGGGACTAGCGGGGGACGGGAGACCCAGTACTTC
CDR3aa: CSVPGTSGGRETQYF

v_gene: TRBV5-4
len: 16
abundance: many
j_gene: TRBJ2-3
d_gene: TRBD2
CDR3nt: TGTGCCAGCAGCTTGGCGGTAGCGGGAGGCACAGATACGCAGTATTTT
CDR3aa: CASSLAVAGGTDTQYF

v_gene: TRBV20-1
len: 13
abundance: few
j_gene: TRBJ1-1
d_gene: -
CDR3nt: TGCAGTGCTAGCCGAATGATGAACACTGAAGCTTTCTTT
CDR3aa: CSASRMMNTEAFF

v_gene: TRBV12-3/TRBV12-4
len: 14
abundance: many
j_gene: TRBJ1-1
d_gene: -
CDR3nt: TGTGCCAGCAGTTTGGGCCCCGAGACAGGAAGGGCTTTCTTT
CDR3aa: CASSLGPETGRAFF

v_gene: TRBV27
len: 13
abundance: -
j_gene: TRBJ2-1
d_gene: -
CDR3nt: TGTGCCAGCCGGCCCCTACAGGCTCATGAGCAGTTCTTC
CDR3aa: CASRPLQAHEQFF

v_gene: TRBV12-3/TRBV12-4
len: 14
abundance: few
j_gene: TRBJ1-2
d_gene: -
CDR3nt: TGTGCCAGCAGTTTAGCAACCGGGAGCTATGGCTACACCTTC
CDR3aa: CASSLATGSYGYTF

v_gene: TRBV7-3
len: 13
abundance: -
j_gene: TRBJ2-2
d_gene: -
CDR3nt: TGTGCCAGCAGCCGCCCGAGCACCGGGGAGCTGTTTTTT
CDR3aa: CASSRPSTGELFF

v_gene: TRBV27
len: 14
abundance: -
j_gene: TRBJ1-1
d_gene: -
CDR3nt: TGTGCCAGCAGTTTATCGTTAGCGCACACTGAAGCTTTCTTT
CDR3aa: CASSLSLAHTEAFF

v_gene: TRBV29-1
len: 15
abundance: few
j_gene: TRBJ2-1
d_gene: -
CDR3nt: TGCAGCGCCGAAAGTGGTCTAGACTCCTACAATGAGCAGTTCTTC
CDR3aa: CSAESGLDSYNEQFF

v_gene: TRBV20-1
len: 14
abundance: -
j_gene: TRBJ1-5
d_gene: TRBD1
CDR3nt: TGCAGTGCTAGAGGCACAGGGGGAGGTCAGCCCCAGCATTTT
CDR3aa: CSARGTGGGQPQHF

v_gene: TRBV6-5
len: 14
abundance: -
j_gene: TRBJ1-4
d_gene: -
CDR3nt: TGTGCCAGCAGTTACACGACAGGAGGGGAAAAACTGTTTTTT
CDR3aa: CASSYTTGGEKLFF

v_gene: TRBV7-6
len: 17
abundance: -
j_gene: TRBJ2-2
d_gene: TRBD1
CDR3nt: TGTGCCAGCAGCCCATTCACAGGGGGCGGGAACACCGGGGAGCTGTTTTTT
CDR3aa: CASSPFTGGGNTGELFF

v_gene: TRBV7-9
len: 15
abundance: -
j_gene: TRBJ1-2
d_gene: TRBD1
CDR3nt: TGTGCCAGCAGCTTAGGGGACAGGGGATCGGCTGGCTACACCTTC
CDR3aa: CASSLGDRGSAGYTF

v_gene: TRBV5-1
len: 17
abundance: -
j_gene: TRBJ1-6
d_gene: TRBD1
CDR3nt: TGCGCCAGCAGGGCCGGGACAGGGGGCGGTGTTCGGTCACCCCTCCACTTT
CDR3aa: CASRAGTGGGVRSPLHF

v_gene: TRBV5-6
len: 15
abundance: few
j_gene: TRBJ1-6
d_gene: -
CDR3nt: TGTGCCAGCAGCTTGGGTCTGGCTCAGGGTTCACCCCTCCACTTT
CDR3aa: CASSLGLAQGSPLHF

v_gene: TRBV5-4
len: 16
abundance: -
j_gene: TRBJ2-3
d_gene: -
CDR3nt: TGTGCCAGCAGCCAGACAGCCTACCTCCTCACAGATACGCAGTATTTT
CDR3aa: CASSQTAYLLTDTQYF

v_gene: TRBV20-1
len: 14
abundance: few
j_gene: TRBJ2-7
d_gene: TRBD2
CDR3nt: TGCAGTGCTCCCCGCCTAGCGGGGGCCGGCGAGCAGTACTTC
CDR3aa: CSAPRLAGAGEQYF

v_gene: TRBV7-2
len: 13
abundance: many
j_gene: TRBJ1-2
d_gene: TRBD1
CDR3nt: TGTGCCAGCAGCCCGACAGGGTCTCGTGGCTACACCTTC
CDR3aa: CASSPTGSRGYTF

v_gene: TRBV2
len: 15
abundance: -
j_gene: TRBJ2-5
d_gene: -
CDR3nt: TGTGCCAGCAGTGAGTCGGGGGTTGTGGGAGAGACCCAGTACTTC
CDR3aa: CASSESGVVGETQYF

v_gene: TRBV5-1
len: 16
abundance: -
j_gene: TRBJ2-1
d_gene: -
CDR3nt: TGCGCCAGCAGCTTTGGAGGCTCGAGCTCCTACAATGAGCAGTTCTTC
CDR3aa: CASSFGGSSSYNEQFF

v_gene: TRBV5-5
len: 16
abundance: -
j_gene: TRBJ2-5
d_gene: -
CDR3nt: TGTGCCAGCAGCTTGGTGGTTGTAGCGGCTAAAGAGACCCAGTACTTC
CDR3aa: CASSLVVVAAKETQYF

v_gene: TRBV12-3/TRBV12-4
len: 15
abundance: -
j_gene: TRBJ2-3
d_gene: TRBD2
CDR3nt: TGTGCCAGCAGTTTGCTAGCGGGCCCGGGGCGTACGCAGTATTTT
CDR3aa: CASSLLAGPGRTQYF

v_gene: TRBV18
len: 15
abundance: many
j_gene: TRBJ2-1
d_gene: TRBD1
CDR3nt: TGTGCCAGCTCATCTCCCGACAGGGTAAGGAATGAGCAGTTCTTC
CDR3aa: CASSSPDRVRNEQFF

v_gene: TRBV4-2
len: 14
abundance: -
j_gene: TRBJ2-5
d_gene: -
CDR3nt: TGTGCCAGCAGCCAAGATTTGCCCCGCCAGACCCAGTACTTC
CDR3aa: CASSQDLPRQTQYF